Following are 10 T cell receptor beta chains from one sample sequenced in a study of beta chain features in type 1 diabetes. Study-level findings and limits: Type 1 diabetes patients had moderately but significantly shorter TCRB CDR3s in all four CD4+ subsets.

For these TCRs, the target antigens are not known. The entirety of the isolated RNA underwent reverse transcription, so expressed TCRB transcripts were sequenced. Measured with immunoSEQ multiplex PCR; TCRdb has only the in-frame clones, and not every one. The sample carries roughly 180,000 clones, about 8% recorded once. Sequencing was performed on central memory CD4+ T cells from blood. Receptor source: a woman aged 40 to 55 with type 1 diabetes.

This clone showed up just a few times. The rearrangement uses TRBV5-4 and TRBJ1-2; D is perhaps TRBD1 (6 bases). Trimming left V 2 bases short and J 2 bases short, with 10 bases between. Germline V gives CDR1 SGHNT, CDR2 YYREEE (reference sequence). The CDR3 covers 14 residues. DNA of the CDR3: TGTGCCAGCAGCTTTGGACAGATGAACTATGGCTACACCTTC. Translating it yields CASSFGQMNYGYTF.

This clone has only a few counts. The chain couples TRBV6-5 to TRBJ1-1; no definite D call. The germline CDR1 and CDR2 sequences are MNHEY and SVGAGI. V was shortened by 6 bases and J by 3 bases, with 11 bases between the two germline ends. The CDR3 runs to 13 residues. The CDR3: CASRLPRDTEAFF. The CDR3 DNA reads as TGTGCCAGCAGACTCCCTCGGGACACTGAAGCTTTCTTT.

This clone was observed a few times. Compared with germline, one end of the junction differs, possibly owing to a read error. The J gene is TRBJ2-7, the V gene TRBV29-1; tentatively, D is TRBD2 (6 bases). The CDR3 covers 14 residues. Germline-derived CDR1 and CDR2 are SQVTM and ANQGSEA. The CDR3 DNA sequence: TGCAGCATTGACGGAGGGATTAATTCCGGGGAGCAGTACTTC. Its translation is CSIDGGINSGEQYF.

This clone was counted only a few times. This rearrangement joins TRBV10-3 to TRBJ2-7; D is possibly TRBD1 (6 bases). V was cut by 9 bases and J by 3 bases, with 12 bases left in between. Germline loops: CDR1 ENHRY, CDR2 SYGVKD. The CDR3 has 12 residues. The CDR3 DNA sequence: TGTGCCATGGGCACAGGGTACTACGAGCAGTACTTC. Protein: CAMGTGYYEQYF.

Only a few counts were recorded for this clone. V usage is TRBV5-1 and J usage is TRBJ2-2; the match to TRBD2 covers 14 bases. The CDR3 runs to 17 residues. Per germline, CDR1 SGHRS and CDR2 YFSETQ. V gave up 0 bases and J gave up 5 bases; unmatched junction bases: 3. In DNA, the CDR3 is TGCGCCAGCAGCTTGGATGGACTAGCGGGAGGTACCGGGGAGCTGTTTTTT. Translating it yields CASSLDGLAGGTGELFF.

This clone showed up just a few times. This chain joins TRBV30 and TRBJ2-5; 8 nucleotides match TRBD1. The V segment lost 6 bases and the J segment 5 bases; nucleotides outside the gene matches: 17. The CDR3 covers 16 residues. Germline V gene lookup returns CDR1 GTSNPN and CDR2 SVGIG (reference sequence). The CDR3 DNA follows: TGTGCCTGCAACGGAGGACAGGGTGGAAGGATTGAGACCCAGTACTTC. Protein: CACNGGQGGRIETQYF.

As for this clone: A far larger clone is one nucleotide away, so this likely arose from a read error. The chain carries TRBV6-6 and TRBJ2-3; 10 nucleotides agree with TRBD2. Germline values: CDR1 MNHNY, CDR2 SVGAGI (reference sequence). This CDR3 spans 15 amino acids. Unmatched junction bases numbered 3, after V lost 4 bases and J lost 2 bases. For the CDR3, the DNA is TGTGCCAGCAGTTTCGGGACTAGCGACACAGATACGCAGTATTTT. Translation: CASSFGTSDTDTQYF.

In DNA, the CDR3 is TGCAGTGCTAGAGATAGGGGCGAGCAGTACTTC. Translating it yields CSARDRGEQYF. V is TRBV20-1 and J is TRBJ2-7, with a possible D match to TRBD1 (5 bases). Between the trimmed V and J ends, which lost 0 bases and 6 bases, there was a span of 6 bases. The CDR3 contains 11 residues. Germline V gives CDR1 DFQATT, CDR2 SNEGSKA (reference sequence).

This chain connects TRBV27 to TRBJ2-7; TRBD1 matches at 9 bases. V lost 4 bases and J lost 4; bases outside the gene matches: 11. Germline V gives CDR1 MNHEY, CDR2 SMNVEV (reference sequence). This CDR3 comprises 16 residues. CDR3 region: CASSSPVQGAIYEQYF. The CDR3, as DNA: TGTGCCAGCAGTTCCCCAGTACAGGGGGCGATTTACGAGCAGTACTTC.

The V and J genes are TRBV10-3 and TRBJ1-5; no firm D call. CDR1 is ENHRY and CDR2 is SYGVKD in the germline V gene. Between the trimmed V and J ends, which lost 7 bases and 0 bases, there was a span of 7 bases. CDR3 length equals 13 residues. The CDR3, as DNA: TGTGCCATCATGGCAGATAGCAATCAGCCCCAGCATTTT. Amino acid sequence: CAIMADSNQPQHF.